Following are 19 T cell receptor beta chains from one sample sequenced in a study of blood T cell repertoires in COVID-19. Measured with immunoSEQ multiplex PCR; TCRdb has only the in-frame clones, and not every one. The sample lists 65,000 to 90,000 clones, 89% seen once, with approximately 8.9% in the top ten. Sequencing was carried out using peripheral blood. These receptors all stem from a man aged 45-65 years with acute or convalescent COVID-19.

This chain uses TRBV6-2 or TRBV6-3 with TRBJ1-2; 7 bases agree with TRBD1. The V gene's germline CDR1 is MNHEY and CDR2 SVGEGT. The length of the CDR3 is 14 residues. The V gene end was trimmed by 6 bases and the J gene end by 4 bases; junction bases not matched to a gene: 8. The CDR3 protein is CASSFDRDFYGYTF. The CDR3 bases are TGTGCCAGCAGCTTCGACAGGGACTTCTATGGCTACACCTTC.

The chain joins TRBV11-3 to TRBJ2-3; 7 nucleotides match TRBD2. The CDR3 totals 15 residues. V dropped 0 bases and J dropped 2; count of bases not matched to a gene: 2. Germline V CDR1 and CDR2: SGHNT, YENEEA. The CDR3 sequence: CASSLDGGNTDTQYF. Written as DNA, the CDR3 is TGTGCCAGCAGCTTAGACGGGGGGAACACAGATACGCAGTATTTT.

J is TRBJ2-1 and V is TRBV5-4; 13 nucleotides agree with TRBD2. Trimming took 2 bases from V and 7 from J; bases not matched to a gene: 3. Germline-derived CDR1 and CDR2 are SGHNT and YYREEE (reference sequence). The CDR3 contains 15 residues. Here the CDR3 DNA reads TGTGCCAGCAGCTTTACTAGCGGGGGGGTTAATGAGCAGTTCTTC. Amino acids: CASSFTSGGVNEQFF.

This clone was counted a single time. The chain links TRBV30 to TRBJ2-7, with a possible D match to TRBD1 (6 bases). This CDR3 has 13 amino acids. V was shortened by 1 base and J by 3 bases, with 10 bases between the two germline ends. CDR1 and CDR2 from the germline V gene are GTSNPN and SVGIG (reference sequence). The CDR3 sequence is CAWSGPGHYEQYF. The CDR3 nucleotides are TGTGCCTGGAGTGGCCCGGGACACTACGAGCAGTACTTC.

CDR3 DNA sequence: TGTGCCAGCAGTCAGGGGGCCCGGGAGACCCAGTACTTC. Translation: CASSQGARETQYF. The chain employs TRBV6-5 and TRBJ2-5; TRBD1 matches at 8 bases. Germline V gives CDR1 MNHEY, CDR2 SVGAGI. The ends lost 5 bases at V and 5 bases at J; junction bases unmatched: 4. This CDR3 is built from 13 residues.

The CDR3 sequence: CAPEGGLTEAFF. As DNA, the CDR3 is TGCGCCCCCGAGGGGGGGCTCACTGAAGCTTTCTTT. The chain uses TRBV10-1 and TRBJ1-1; maybe TRBD1 (6 bases). The CDR3 runs 12 residues. Germline V gives CDR1 WNHNN, CDR2 SYGVQD (reference sequence). V was cut by 11 bases and J by 4 bases, with 14 bases left in between.

The rearrangement uses TRBV5-6 and TRBJ1-1; weak D call: TRBD1 (5 bases). Germline CDR1 is SGHDT and CDR2 is YYEEEE. V was shortened by 4 bases and J by 1 base, with 14 bases between the two germline ends. The CDR3 is made up of 15 amino acids. The CDR3 loop reads CASSPTGRENTEAFF. CDR3 in DNA: TGTGCCAGCAGCCCCACCGGCAGGGAGAACACTGAAGCTTTCTTT.

The gene calls are TRBV7-6 and TRBJ1-3; a weak D match, TRBD1 (5 bases). CDR1 and CDR2 from the germline V gene are SGHVS and FNYEAQ. The CDR3 is 15 amino acids. Trimming removed 5 bases at V and 1 base at J, with 12 bases between. CDR3 DNA: TGTGCCAGCAGCCGGGGGACGACTTCTGGAAACACCATATATTTT. Its translation: CASSRGTTSGNTIYF.

The table lists this clone with a count of one. The chain links TRBV28 to TRBJ1-1; no reliable D call. V was pared by 2 bases and J by 5 bases, with 3 bases between. The germline gives CDR1 MDHEN, CDR2 SYDVKM. This CDR3 has 11 amino acids. The CDR3 spells CASSLRTEAFF. The CDR3 DNA reads as TGTGCCAGCAGTTTACGGACTGAAGCTTTCTTT.

This chain connects TRBV27 to TRBJ1-6; unclear D gene. The CDR3 covers 15 residues. Germline V CDR1 and CDR2: MNHEY, SMNVEV (reference sequence). V was clipped by 6 bases and J by 9 bases, with 18 bases between them. The CDR3 DNA is TGTGCCAGCAGAATCCGGGTGGAGGGAGGTTCACCCCTCCACTTT. It is translated as CASRIRVEGGSPLHF.

The V and J genes are TRBV9 and TRBJ2-2, with D possibly being TRBD1 (5 bases). Germline assignment: CDR1 SGDLS and CDR2 YYNGEE. The CDR3 loop spans 16 amino acids. Trimming left V 0 bases short and J 4 bases short, with 13 bases between. The CDR3 DNA sequence: TGTGCCAGCAGCGTAGAGCCAGGGCTCTCCACCGGGGAGCTGTTTTTT. Translated: CASSVEPGLSTGELFF.

The chain carries TRBV9 and TRBJ2-3; D uncertain. Germline CDR1 SGDLS, CDR2 YYNGEE. The V end lost 0 bases, the J end lost 6 bases, and 14 bases lay between the germline ends. The CDR3 is made up of 15 amino acids. The CDR3 loop is CASSVEDIPGDTQYF. The CDR3 DNA sequence: TGTGCCAGCAGCGTAGAGGATATCCCCGGGGATACGCAGTATTTT.

The chain uses TRBV5-1 and TRBJ2-2, with 11 bases lining up with TRBD2. The CDR3 has 19 residues. Germline lookup yields CDR1 SGHRS and CDR2 YFSETQ. With V trimmed by 2 bases and J by 0 bases, 9 bases remained unmatched. CDR3 nucleotide sequence: TGCGCCAGCAGCTTTCACGCACTAGCGGGGGTATCGAACACCGGGGAGCTGTTTTTT. Protein product: CASSFHALAGVSNTGELFF.

The J gene is TRBJ1-4, the V gene TRBV21-1; the DNA was not used to check the table's D call, TRBD1. TRBV21-1 is classified as a pseudogene. There are 17 residues in the CDR3. The CDR3, as DNA: TGTGCCAGCGGTTACAGGGAAAGGGGGCTAAGTGGTGAAAAACTGTTTTTT. This codes for CASGYRERGLSGEKLFF.

The rearrangement uses TRBV6-4 and TRBJ1-6; perhaps TRBD1 as D (6 bases). V was trimmed by 2 bases and J by 8 bases, leaving 19 bases between them. This CDR3 is built from 17 residues. From germline, CDR1 is MRHNA and CDR2 SNTAGT. For the CDR3, the DNA is TGTGCCAGCAGTGACAGGGCCAAGGGGGATGAAGATTCACCCCTCCACTTT. This sequence encodes CASSDRAKGDEDSPLHF.

V and J are TRBV29-1 and TRBJ1-3; D call uncertain. With 1 base removed from V and 7 bases from J, the gap between germline ends came to 5 bases. This CDR3 is 11 amino acids long. Germline V CDR1 and CDR2: SQVTM, ANQGSEA. CDR3 in DNA: TGCAGCGTTGAAGTCGGTAACACCATATATTTT. It codes for CSVEVGNTIYF. The complete variable domain, with remaining parts taken from reference TRBV29-1 and TRBJ1-3, reads SAVISQKPSRDICQRGTSLTIQCQVDSQVTMMFWYRQQPGQSLTLIATANQGSEATYESGFVIDKFPISRPNLTFSTLTVSNMSPEDSSIYLCSVEVGNTIYFGEGSWLTVV.

The gene calls are TRBV25-1 and TRBJ1-1; 7 bases align to TRBD1. The CDR3 consists of 16 residues. The trim removed 8 bases at V and 3 bases at J, leaving 15 bases unmatched. Germline V lookup: CDR1 MGHDK, CDR2 SYGVNS. The CDR3 DNA sequence: TGTGCCAGCCGAACCACCGGGAAAGGGGGCTACACTGAAGCTTTCTTT. The encoded protein is CASRTTGKGGYTEAFF.

V and J are TRBV28 and TRBJ1-1; maybe TRBD1 (5 bases). In germline, CDR1 is MDHEN, CDR2 SYDVKM. The CDR3 is 14 residues long. V was pared by 1 base and J by 1 base, with 7 bases between. CDR3 sequence (DNA): TGTGCCAGCAGTTTATCAGGGCAGAACACTGAAGCTTTCTTT. It specifies CASSLSGQNTEAFF.

The rearrangement joins TRBV5-4 to TRBJ2-5; 8 bases fit TRBD1. V lost 1 base to trimming and J lost 5 bases; unmatched junction nucleotides: 10. The CDR3 has 16 amino acids. Germline CDR1 SGHNT, CDR2 YYREEE (reference sequence). The CDR3 sequence is CASSLHGQGRGETQYF. CDR3 nucleotides: TGTGCCAGCAGCTTGCATGGACAGGGTAGGGGGGAGACCCAGTACTTC. Variable domain in full (rest from reference TRBV5-4 and TRBJ2-5): ETGVTQSPTHLIKTRGQQVTLRCSSQSGHNTVSWYQQALGQGPQFIFQYYREEENGRGNFPPRFSGLQFPNYSSELNVNALELDDSALYLCASSLHGQGRGETQYFGPGTRLLVL.